The 24 T cell receptor beta chains below come from one sample, sequenced in a study of blood T cell repertoires in COVID-19. Assay used: immunoSEQ multiplex PCR; TCRdb lists only in-frame clones, some missing. The profile covers hundreds of thousands of clones, with just under 90% appearing a single time and over 8.5% taken by the ten largest. Material: peripheral blood. The source of these receptors is a young woman with COVID-19, enrolled during active disease.

The DNA of the CDR3 is TGTGCCAGCAGTTTAGGGACAGGGGCCGGTTCACCCCTCCACTTT. It is translated as CASSLGTGAGSPLHF. The chain uses TRBV28 and TRBJ1-6, with TRBD1 matching 10 bases. Germline CDR1 MDHEN, CDR2 SYDVKM. This CDR3 region has 15 residues. J gave up 9 bases and V 2 bases, and 4 bases lay outside the gene matches.

The V call is TRBV6-5, the J call TRBJ1-5; D remains ambiguous. Germline values: CDR1 MNHEY, CDR2 SVGAGI. V was cut by 9 bases and J by 3 bases, with 18 bases left in between. This CDR3 contains 15 residues. CDR3 coding DNA: TGTGCCAGAAGGAAGGAGGAATCGGACAATCAGCCCCAGCATTTT. This gives the protein CARRKEESDNQPQHF.

V and J are TRBV7-8 and TRBJ1-5, with unresolved D. The CDR3 has 13 residues. Germline CDR1 and CDR2: SGHVS and FQNEAQ. The germline V and J ends were trimmed by 8 bases and 5 bases, with 13 bases remaining between them. The CDR3 coding sequence is TGTGCCAGCTCCCTCGGGCGGGATCAGCCCCAGCATTTT. Translation gives CASSLGRDQPQHF.

V gene TRBV27 combines with J gene TRBJ2-1; D not resolved. CDR3 size: 16 residues. Germline-derived CDR1 and CDR2 are MNHEY and SMNVEV (reference sequence). Trimming took 0 bases from V and 3 from J, leaving 12 bases between them. The CDR3 here is CASSLSVRSLYNEQFF. Here the CDR3 DNA reads TGTGCCAGCAGTTTATCGGTTAGATCTCTCTACAATGAGCAGTTCTTC.

This rearrangement joins TRBV19 to TRBJ2-3; tentative D call: TRBD2 (8 bases). CDR1 is LNHDA, CDR2 SQIVND, per germline (reference sequence). This CDR3 is built from 15 residues. Trimming cost V 6 bases and J 6 bases, with 19 bases left between them. The CDR3 reads CASRVTGQRGDTQYF. The CDR3 region has the DNA TGTGCCAGTAGAGTAACGGGACAGCGGGGGGATACGCAGTATTTT.

The chain combines TRBV13 with TRBJ2-5; TRBD1 matches 9 bases. The germline V gene has CDR1 PRHDT and CDR2 FYEKMQ (reference sequence). The CDR3 runs 18 residues. Trimming took 2 bases from V and 0 from J; bases not matched to a gene: 10. CDR3 nucleotide sequence: TGTGCCAGCAGCTTAAGGGACAGGGCGAGCCTAGACCAAGAGACCCAGTACTTC. Its protein product is CASSLRDRASLDQETQYF.

The chain recombines TRBV10-2 with TRBJ1-2, with a possible D match to TRBD1 (6 bases). Trimming removed 5 bases at V and 5 bases at J, with 12 bases between. There are 13 residues in the CDR3. From germline, CDR1 is WSHSY and CDR2 SAAADI. The CDR3 DNA sequence: TGCGCCAGCAGTTCCGGACAGCGGTATGGCTACACCTTC. This encodes CASSSGQRYGYTF.

The rearrangement joins TRBV3-1 (or the pseudogene TRBV3-2) to TRBJ2-3; 10 positions agree with TRBD1. The germline V gene encodes CDR1 LGHDT and CDR2 YNNKEL (reference sequence). V was pared by 3 bases and J by 8 bases, with 5 bases of the junction left unmatched. This CDR3 has 14 amino acids. CDR3 bases: TGTGCCAGCAGCCAGGGACAGGGGAAAGGTACGCAGTATTTT. Translated: CASSQGQGKGTQYF.

This chain links TRBV7-2 with TRBJ2-7, with 15 nucleotides matching TRBD2. The germline gives CDR1 SGHTA, CDR2 FQGNSA. V was clipped by 4 bases and J by 0 bases; unmatched bases: 4. This CDR3 has 17 residues. The CDR3 coding sequence is TGTGCCAGCAGCTCCCCGGGACTAGCGGGGGGCTCCTACGAGCAGTACTTC. Translation gives CASSSPGLAGGSYEQYF.

The chain recombines TRBV29-1 with TRBJ2-7, with 11 bases lining up with TRBD1. Germline CDR1 and CDR2: SQVTM and ANQGSEA. Germline trimming cut 6 bases from V and 6 bases from J; bases unmatched to any gene: 10. The CDR3 has 14 residues. The CDR3 loop reads CSVLERGTGGEQYF. For the CDR3, the DNA is TGCAGCGTCTTGGAGAGGGGGACAGGGGGCGAGCAGTACTTC.

The chain combines TRBV3-1 (or the pseudogene TRBV3-2) with TRBJ2-7, with 12 bases aligning to TRBD2. CDR1 and CDR2 from the germline V gene are LGHDT and YNNKEL (reference sequence). The ends lost 4 bases at V and 2 bases at J; junction bases unmatched: 6. This CDR3 comprises 16 residues. The DNA for the CDR3 is TGTGCCAGCAGCCCCCGACTAGCGGGGGCCACCTACGAGCAGTACTTC. Its translation: CASSPRLAGATYEQYF.

This clone was detected once. The rearrangement uses TRBV27 and TRBJ1-4; 7 bases map to TRBD1. CDR3 size: 18 residues. Germline V lookup: CDR1 MNHEY, CDR2 SMNVEV (reference sequence). Unmatched junction bases numbered 21, after V lost 6 bases and J lost 8 bases. In DNA form, the CDR3 reads TGTGCCAGCAGACAACTGGGGACAACAACAGGGGTCCGGGAAAAACTGTTTTTT. Protein: CASRQLGTTTGVREKLFF. The full variable domain, completed using reference TRBV27 and TRBJ1-4, is EAQVTQNPRYLITVTGKKLTVTCSQNMNHEYMSWYRQDPGLGLRQIYYSMNVEVTDKGDVPEGYKVSRKEKRNFPLILESPSPNQTSLYFCASRQLGTTTGVREKLFFGSGTQLSVL.

The gene calls are TRBV21-1 and TRBJ1-4; the table's D call of TRBD1 was not tested on the DNA. TRBV21-1 is flagged as a pseudogene. The CDR3 consists of 12 residues. The CDR3 bases are TGTGCCAGCAGCACTTGGGACAGGGGAGAATTTTTT. It is translated as CASSTWDRGEFF.

This clone has only one observation. The rearrangement uses TRBV5-6 and TRBJ1-1; D is ambiguous. Germline values: CDR1 SGHDT, CDR2 YYEEEE. V lost 0 bases to trimming and J lost 5 bases, with 8 bases between them. This CDR3 spans 13 amino acids. CDR3 DNA sequence: TGTGCCAGCAGCTTGGGCGGGTTGACTGAAGCTTTCTTT. Amino acids: CASSLGGLTEAFF.

The rearrangement uses TRBV6-5 and TRBJ1-2; TRBD1 might be the D (6 bases). V was cut by 6 bases and J by 8 bases, with 19 bases left in between. There are 14 residues in the CDR3. CDR1 is MNHEY and CDR2 is SVGAGI in the germline V gene. CDR3 nucleotides: TGTGCCAGCAGGGATTATACAGGGTATTACGGCTACACCTTC. This translates into CASRDYTGYYGYTF.

The gene calls are TRBV10-1 and TRBJ1-2, with D possibly TRBD1 on 6 matching bases. The CDR3 contains 13 residues. In germline, CDR1 is WNHNN, CDR2 SYGVQD (reference sequence). V was cut by 4 bases and J by 6 bases, with 12 bases left in between. CDR3 DNA sequence: TGCGCCAGCAGTGTTGACAGGTTGGATGGCTACACCTTC. Translated: CASSVDRLDGYTF.

The sample holds one count of this clone. The CDR3 reads CATSRGLRGRSSYNEQFF. Here the CDR3 DNA reads TGTGCCACCAGCAGAGGTCTTAGGGGGCGAAGCTCCTACAATGAGCAGTTCTTC. This sequence joins TRBV15 and TRBJ2-1; 7 bases agree with TRBD1. Germline values: CDR1 LNHNV, CDR2 YYDKDF (reference sequence). The CDR3 has 18 amino acids. V shed 1 base and J 0 bases; nucleotides not matched to a gene: 9. The full variable domain, with the rest looked up from reference TRBV15 and TRBJ2-1, is DAMVIQNPRYQVTQFGKPVTLSCSQTLNHNVMYWYQQKSSQAPKLLFHYYDKDFNNEADTPDNFQSRRPNTSFCFLDIRSPGLGDTAMYLCATSRGLRGRSSYNEQFFGPGTRLTVL.

This clone was seen only once. The rearrangement uses TRBV11-2 and TRBJ2-1; perhaps TRBD2 as D (5 bases). The CDR3 sequence is 15 residues long. Per the germline V gene, CDR1 is SGHAT and CDR2 is FQNNGV. Trimming left V 1 base short and J 4 bases short, with 11 bases between. The CDR3 loop is CASSLGAAAYNEQFF. The DNA of the CDR3 is TGTGCCAGCAGCTTAGGGGCAGCGGCTTACAATGAGCAGTTCTTC.

The chain joins TRBV11-2 to TRBJ1-2, with a possible D match to TRBD1 (6 bases). Trimming removed 0 bases from V and 5 bases from J, with 16 bases in between. Germline V gene lookup returns CDR1 SGHAT and CDR2 FQNNGV. The CDR3 totals 16 residues. For the CDR3, the DNA is TGTGCCAGCAGCTTAGATACGCTAGGGACACGGTATGGCTACACCTTC. Its protein is CASSLDTLGTRYGYTF.

This sequence joins TRBV7-9 and TRBJ2-2; D unresolved. V was clipped by 11 bases and J by 0 bases, with 7 bases between them. CDR1 SEHNR and CDR2 FQNEAQ come from the germline V gene (reference sequence). CDR3 length: 12 amino acids. The CDR3 protein is CAPPANTGELFF. The CDR3 DNA sequence: TGTGCCCCCCCGGCGAACACCGGGGAGCTGTTTTTT.

Worth noting for this clone: Distinct nucleotide sequences in the sample also encode this CDR3. The V call is TRBV6-5, the J call TRBJ1-1; D unresolved. V was pared by 6 bases and J by 1 base, with 9 bases between. The CDR3 extends over 13 amino acids. Germline CDR1 and CDR2: MNHEY and SVGAGI. DNA for the CDR3: TGTGCCAGCAGCGTAACATCGAACACTGAAGCTTTCTTT. It translates to CASSVTSNTEAFF.

The chain uses TRBV5-4 and TRBJ1-1, with unresolved D. The germline CDR1 and CDR2 sequences are SGHNT and YYREEE (reference sequence). The CDR3 spans 13 residues. V shed 3 bases and J shed 0 bases, with 6 bases lying between them. CDR3 in amino acids: CASSSTVNTEAFF. The DNA for the CDR3 is TGTGCCAGCAGCTCCACAGTGAACACTGAAGCTTTCTTT.

The chain couples TRBV19 to TRBJ2-7; weak D call: TRBD2 (5 bases). The germline V gene has CDR1 LNHDA and CDR2 SQIVND (reference sequence). This CDR3 is built from 14 residues. V was clipped by 3 bases and J by 6 bases, with 15 bases between them. The CDR3 region is CASSIGGSLIEQYF. The CDR3 DNA is TGTGCCAGTAGTATTGGAGGCAGTCTCATCGAGCAGTACTTC.

This clone was picked up one time. The chain links TRBV6-5 to TRBJ2-7, with D tentatively TRBD2 (6 bases). Trimming left V 0 bases short and J 0 bases short, with 9 bases between. CDR3 length: 15 residues. Germline V gene data show CDR1 as MNHEY and CDR2 as SVGAGI. CDR3 DNA: TGTGCCAGCAGTTACTCGGGGACTTTCTCCTACGAGCAGTACTTC. Protein: CASSYSGTFSYEQYF.